This T cell receptor beta chain was documented in a study of Ad26.COV2.S vaccination and SARS-CoV-2 variants. The wider study: Once or twice, 56 days apart, Ad26.COV2.S was delivered intramuscularly. Study-level results: Across vaccine and placebo recipients, the breadth of non-spike TCRs was similar. Reported findings describe substantial breadth in spike-specific CD8+ and CD4+ T cell responses following vaccination.

The treatment was: around 19 received Ad26.COV2.S at low or high dose, single or two shots; about five received placebo; per-sample allocation not given. Repertoires come from day 63 after the first vaccine or placebo injection. Assay: immunoSEQ multiplex PCR; the TCRdb copy retains only in-frame clones and omits some. The table has about 350,000 clones, about 85% seen once. This CDR3 has 11 residues. J lost 12 bases, V lost 3 bases, and 4 bases had no gene match. Germline V gene sequence: CDR1 SGHDN, CDR2 FVKESK. On this clone itself: Antigen unknown.

V and J are TRBV14 and TRBJ2-7, with 8 nucleotides matching TRBD1. The sample here was peripheral blood, taken in a trial of Ad26.COV2.S vaccine versus placebo. The sequence derives from a person between 18 and 65 years old who received the Ad26.COV2.S COVID-19 vaccine or a placebo. Written as DNA, the CDR3 is TGTGCCAGCAGCCAGACAGGGGTGACGTACTTC. It specifies CASSQTGVTYF.